A selection of T cell receptor beta chains follows, all from one sample in a study of Ad26.COV2.S vaccination and SARS-CoV-2 variants. TCRdb keeps only in-frame clones here, not all; method: immunoSEQ multiplex PCR. Of some 640,000 clones listed, around 92% were seen once; the top ten hold over 1.3%. The sequenced sample was peripheral blood, obtained in a trial of Ad26.COV2.S vaccine versus placebo. The receptors come from a person between 18 and 60 years old who received the Ad26.COV2.S COVID-19 vaccine or a placebo. Each CDR3 is given with its conserved first and last residue. A D gene is named only where the DNA matches it firmly. Rows may omit the clone size; those that give it use once, few, many or a size class.

TRBD1,.,TRBJ1-4,TRBV12-3/TRBV12-4,CASTPGGLKLFF,TGTGCCAGCACCCCAGGGGGGCTAAAACTGTTTTTT
.,.,TRBJ2-3,TRBV2,CASSEYRQGLTDTQYF,TGTGCCAGCAGTGAATATCGTCAGGGGCTAACAGATACGCAGTATTTT
.,.,TRBJ2-3,TRBV29-1,CSVEGNTDTQYF,TGCAGCGTTGAGGGCAACACAGATACGCAGTATTTT
TRBD2,once,TRBJ2-1,TRBV3-1/TRBV3-2,CASSQGTSGRGEQFF,TGTGCCAGCAGCCAAGGGACTAGCGGGAGAGGTGAGCAGTTCTTC
TRBD1,.,TRBJ2-7,TRBV2,CALNSWDSRGEQYF,TGTGCTCTTAATTCCTGGGACAGCCGGGGCGAGCAGTACTTC
TRBD2,.,TRBJ2-7,TRBV6-2/TRBV6-3,CASSPPPGTRVPGEQYF,TGTGCCAGCAGTCCACCTCCCGGGACTAGGGTTCCCGGCGAGCAGTACTTC
.,.,TRBJ1-1,TRBV6-6,CASSYRKGGNTEAFF,TGTGCCAGCAGTTACAGGAAAGGTGGGAACACTGAAGCTTTCTTT
.,.,TRBJ2-7,TRBV19,CASSPGQSSGDEQYF,TGTGCCAGTAGCCCGGGACAATCCTCTGGGGACGAGCAGTACTTC
TRBD2,.,TRBJ2-1,TRBV6-5,CASKGGGAREQFF,TGTGCCAGCAAGGGCGGGGGGGCCCGAGAGCAGTTCTTC
.,.,TRBJ1-5,TRBV18,CASSQGENQPQHF,TGTGCCAGCTCACAAGGGGAAAATCAGCCCCAGCATTTT
.,.,TRBJ2-7,TRBV6-5,CASRWRDFPSYEQYF,TGTGCCAGCAGGTGGCGGGACTTTCCCTCCTACGAGCAGTACTTC
.,few,TRBJ1-6,TRBV5-4,CASSLAGVNSPLHF,TGTGCCAGCAGCTTGGCCGGGGTTAATTCACCCCTCCACTTT
.,.,TRBJ1-1,TRBV7-2,CASSPYGGAPNTEAFF,TGTGCCAGCAGCCCGTACGGAGGGGCCCCGAACACTGAAGCTTTCTTT
TRBD2,.,TRBJ2-7,TRBV5-1,CASSLAGGSSYEQYF,TGCGCCAGCAGCCTAGCGGGAGGAAGCTCCTACGAGCAGTACTTC
.,.,TRBJ1-2,TRBV18,CASSQYGQPEGYGYTF,TGTGCCAGCTCACAATACGGACAACCAGAGGGGTATGGCTACACCTTC
.,once,TRBJ2-7,TRBV2,CASTGEINEQYF,TGTGCCAGCACAGGGGAGATCAACGAGCAGTACTTC
.,.,TRBJ1-2,TRBV29-1,CSVAGNYGYTF,TGCAGCGTTGCAGGGAACTACGGCTACACCTTC
.,.,TRBJ2-5,TRBV4-2,CASSQVHRGQETQYF,TGTGCCAGCAGCCAAGTTCACCGTGGACAAGAGACCCAGTACTTC
.,.,TRBJ2-7,TRBV3-1/TRBV3-2,CASSREGEQYF,TGTGCCAGCAGCCGTGAGGGGGAGCAGTACTTC
TRBD1,.,TRBJ1-2,TRBV30,CAWSHFEAKQGGYGYTF,TGTGCCTGGAGCCACTTTGAGGCCAAACAGGGGGGATATGGCTACACCTTC
.,once,TRBJ2-1,TRBV5-4,CASSLGPRGGPNEQFF,TGTGCCAGCAGCTTGGGCCCCAGGGGCGGCCCCAATGAGCAGTTCTTC
TRBD1,once,TRBJ1-4,TRBV30,CAWSAGRQGLPTNEKLFF,TGTGCCTGGAGTGCAGGAAGACAGGGGCTACCAACTAATGAAAAACTGTTTTTT